This T cell receptor beta chain was sequenced for a study of cytomegalovirus exposure and HLA in healthy donors. Overall study context: In an earlier analysis, some 110 million unique TCR beta sequences were found from about 179 million T cells.

This CDR3 has 16 residues. The germline gives CDR1 SGDLS, CDR2 YYNGEE. Trimming shortened V by 0 bases and J by 2 bases, and 14 bases separated the two germline ends. PCR was performed using 60 Vbeta and 13 Jbeta primers. Some clones are missing from TCRdb's copy, which holds only in-frame ones; the method was immunoSEQ multiplex PCR. The repertoire holds around 120,000 clones, with under 90% as singletons. The genes are TRBV9 and TRBJ1-1; D unclear. What was sequenced was PBMCs. The source of this sequence is a female donor in good health and CMV-seropositive. CDR3 loop: CASSVGVVWPNTEAFF. Here the CDR3 DNA reads TGTGCCAGCAGCGTAGGTGTTGTTTGGCCAAACACTGAAGCTTTCTTT.